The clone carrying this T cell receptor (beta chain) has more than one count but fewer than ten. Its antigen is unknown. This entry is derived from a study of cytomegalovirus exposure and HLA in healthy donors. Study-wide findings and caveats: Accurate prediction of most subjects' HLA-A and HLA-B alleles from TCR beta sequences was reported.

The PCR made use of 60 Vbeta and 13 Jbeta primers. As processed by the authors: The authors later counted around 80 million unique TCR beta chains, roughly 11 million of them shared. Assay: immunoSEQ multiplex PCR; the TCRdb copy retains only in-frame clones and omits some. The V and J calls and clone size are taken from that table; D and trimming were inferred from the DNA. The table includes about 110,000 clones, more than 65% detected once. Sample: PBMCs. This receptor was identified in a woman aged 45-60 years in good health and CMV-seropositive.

CDR3 residues: CASSQARFSYTGELFF. DNA for the CDR3: TGTGCCAGCAGCCAAGCCAGGTTTTCGTACACCGGGGAGCTGTTTTTT. The chain carries TRBV14 and TRBJ2-2, with D hard to call. This CDR3 spans 16 amino acids. V lost 1 base and J lost 3, with 12 bases in between. Per the germline V gene, CDR1 is SGHDN and CDR2 is FVKESK.